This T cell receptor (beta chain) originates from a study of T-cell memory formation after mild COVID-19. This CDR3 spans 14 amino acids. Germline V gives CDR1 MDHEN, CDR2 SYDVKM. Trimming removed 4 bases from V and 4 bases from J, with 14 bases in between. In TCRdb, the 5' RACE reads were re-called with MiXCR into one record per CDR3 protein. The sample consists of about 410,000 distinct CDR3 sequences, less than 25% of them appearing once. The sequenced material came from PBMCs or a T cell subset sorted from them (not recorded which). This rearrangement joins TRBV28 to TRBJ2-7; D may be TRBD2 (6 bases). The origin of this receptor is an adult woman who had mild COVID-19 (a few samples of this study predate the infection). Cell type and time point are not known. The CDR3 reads CASSSRDGEYEQYF. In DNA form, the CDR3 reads TGTGCCAGCAGTTCGCGGGACGGGGAATACGAGCAGTACTTC.